Listed below are T cell receptor beta chains from one sample, sequenced in a study of T cell responses to AZD1222 COVID-19 vaccine. Using immunoSEQ multiplex PCR, the repertoire was profiled, and TCRdb retains in-frame clones only, with some absent. The table has about 78,000 clones, nearly 85% seen once; the top ten hold about 3.1%. The sample consisted of peripheral blood, taken on day 0 of AZD1222 vaccination. These receptor sequences come from an adult in good health. CDR3s include the opening cysteine and the closing phenylalanine or tryptophan. D genes are given only for firm matches. Rows give clone size only sometimes, using once, few, many, or a class for an expanded clone.

v_call	clone_size	d_call	j_call	cdr3_nt	cdr3_aa
TRBV5-5	-	-	TRBJ2-7	TGTGCCAGCAGCTTGGTGGGGACAAGAGACTACGAGCAGTACTTC	CASSLVGTRDYEQYF
TRBV2	-	-	TRBJ2-3	TGCTCCCATGGGTGGTCTAGCACAGATACGCAGTATTTT	CSHGWSSTDTQYF
TRBV18	-	-	TRBJ1-1	TGTGCCAGCTCACCACCCCAGGCCACTGAAGCTTTCTTT	CASSPPQATEAFF
TRBV11-2	-	-	TRBJ2-5	TGTGCCAGCAGCTTACGCCCAGGGTATCAAGAGACCCAGTACTTC	CASSLRPGYQETQYF
TRBV9	-	TRBD1	TRBJ1-5	TGTGCCAGCAGCGCAGGAACGGACAGGGACACTTATAGCAATCAGCCCCAGCATTTT	CASSAGTDRDTYSNQPQHF
TRBV5-6	-	TRBD2	TRBJ2-1	TGTGCCAGCAGCTCATATAGCGGGAGCCACAATGAGCAGTTCTTC	CASSSYSGSHNEQFF
TRBV5-1	-	TRBD1	TRBJ2-7	TGCGCCAGCAGACCCTGGACAGGGGAAGAGCAGTACTTC	CASRPWTGEEQYF
TRBV6-1	-	-	TRBJ1-1	TGTGCCAGCAGTGACAGGGGACTGAACACTGAAGCTTTCTTT	CASSDRGLNTEAFF
TRBV5-8	-	-	TRBJ1-4	TGTGCCAGCAGCTTGCGGGTAAACAGGGTGATAGCTAATGAAAAACTGTTTTTT	CASSLRVNRVIANEKLFF
TRBV30	few	-	TRBJ1-2	TGTGCCTGGAGTGGGGGGTCCCGTGGCTACACCTTC	CAWSGGSRGYTF
TRBV30	-	-	TRBJ2-5	TGTGCCTGGACGGGGGATACAGGGAAGGAGACCCAGTACTTC	CAWTGDTGKETQYF
TRBV9	-	-	TRBJ1-5	TGTGCCAGCAGGGCAGGGTTCTATAGCAATCAGCCCCAGCATTTT	CASRAGFYSNQPQHF
TRBV2	-	-	TRBJ2-5	TGTGCCAGCAGGCGAAACCAAGAGACCCAGTACTTC	CASRRNQETQYF
TRBV30	-	-	TRBJ1-1	TGTGCCTGGAGCGGGGGAGTTGAAGCTTTCTTT	CAWSGGVEAFF
TRBV12-3/TRBV12-4	-	TRBD2	TRBJ2-3	TGTGCCAGCAGCCGGGGGGGCTCAGATACGCAGTATTTT	CASSRGGSDTQYF
TRBV2	-	-	TRBJ1-4	TGTGCCAGCAGTGAAAGGCAGTCAGCAACTAATGAAAAACTGTTTTTT	CASSERQSATNEKLFF
TRBV6-5	-	-	TRBJ1-2	TGTGCCAGCACTCAGAACTATGGCTACACCTTC	CASTQNYGYTF
TRBV2	-	-	TRBJ1-1	TGTGCCAGCCCGAGGGAGAATGAAGCTTTCTTT	CASPRENEAFF
TRBV6-1	-	-	TRBJ1-5	TGTGCCAGCAGTGAGTCCCGGGCCCAGCCCCAGCATTTT	CASSESRAQPQHF
TRBV5-1	-	-	TRBJ2-5	TGCGCCAGCAGCTTGATGGGACACGGGCAAGAGACCCAGTACTTC	CASSLMGHGQETQYF
TRBV11-2	-	-	TRBJ1-1	TGTGCCAGCAGCTTAGATCTGGCGGGGACTGAAGCTTTCTTT	CASSLDLAGTEAFF
TRBV27	once	TRBD1	TRBJ1-1	TGTGCCAGCAGTTTATACCTACAGGGGGCGACTGAAGCTTTCTTT	CASSLYLQGATEAFF
TRBV5-1	-	-	TRBJ1-1	TGCGCCAGCAGCTTAGGGGGGCCGATGACTGAAGCTTTCTTT	CASSLGGPMTEAFF
TRBV11-2	-	-	TRBJ2-7	TGTGCCAGCAGTCCACCCGACTGGGGCCAGTACTTC	CASSPPDWGQYF
TRBV6-5	-	TRBD1	TRBJ1-2	TGTGCCAGCAGTTCAGGGGGCGGCCCCTATGGCTACACCTTC	CASSSGGGPYGYTF
TRBV10-3	-	TRBD2	TRBJ2-5	TGTGCCATCAGTGAAAGCGGGGGGCGGGAGACCCAGTACTTC	CAISESGGRETQYF
TRBV9	-	TRBD1	TRBJ2-7	TGTGCCAGCAGCGTAGCCGGACAGGGTGGGAACGAGCAGTACTTC	CASSVAGQGGNEQYF
TRBV7-3	-	-	TRBJ1-6	TGTGCCAGCAGCGTCCGGGCGGCCGGTTCACCCCTCCACTTT	CASSVRAAGSPLHF
TRBV10-3	-	-	TRBJ2-1	TGTGCCATCAGCCTCAACAATGAGCAGTTCTTC	CAISLNNEQFF
TRBV29-1	once	-	TRBJ1-2	TGCAGCGTTGTGGGAGGACCTAACTATGGCTACACCTTC	CSVVGGPNYGYTF
TRBV2	-	TRBD2	TRBJ2-3	TGTGCCAGCAGGGCTATGGGGACTAGCGGGAGCACAGATACGCAGTATTTT	CASRAMGTSGSTDTQYF
TRBV5-1	few	TRBD1	TRBJ2-3	TGCGCCAGCAGCTTGGCATATACAGGGGGCGGGCTAGATACGCAGTATTTT	CASSLAYTGGGLDTQYF
TRBV27	few	-	TRBJ1-5	TGTGCCAGCAGTTTCCAGGGCCTCAATCAGCCCCAGCATTTT	CASSFQGLNQPQHF
TRBV6-1	-	-	TRBJ1-1	TGTGCCAGCAGTGAATGGAGAGGTGGGGGGGCTTTCTTT	CASSEWRGGGAFF
TRBV12-5	-	-	TRBJ2-6	TGTGCTAGTGGACAGGGTTACGTTTCGGCCAACGTCCTGACTTTC	CASGQGYVSANVLTF
TRBV5-1	few	TRBD1	TRBJ1-1	TGCGCCAGCAGCTCTTCCGGACAGGGGTTGAGCACTGAAGCTTTCTTT	CASSSSGQGLSTEAFF
TRBV2	-	-	TRBJ1-4	TGTGCCAGCAGTGTCTTCGGGGGCCGTGAAAAACTGTTTTTT	CASSVFGGREKLFF
TRBV4-3	-	-	TRBJ2-6	TGCGCCAGCAGCCAAGACAGGGGCTCTGGGGCCAACGTCCTGACTTTC	CASSQDRGSGANVLTF
TRBV2	-	-	TRBJ2-7	TGTGCCAGCAGTGAAACCCTCCCGGGGAAAGAGCAGTACTTC	CASSETLPGKEQYF
TRBV3-1/TRBV3-2	few	-	TRBJ2-7	TGTGCCAGCAGCCAATATCGTACCTACGAGCAGTACTTC	CASSQYRTYEQYF
TRBV2	-	TRBD1	TRBJ1-1	TGTGCCAGCATCTTGGAGGGGGCTGGTACTGAAGCTTTCTTT	CASILEGAGTEAFF
TRBV27	-	-	TRBJ1-2	TGTGCCAGCAGTTTATCACCGACTAACTATGGCTACACCTTC	CASSLSPTNYGYTF
TRBV5-6	-	-	TRBJ2-3	TGTGCCAGCAGCTTGGTGGGACTCAGCACAGATACGCAGTATTTT	CASSLVGLSTDTQYF
TRBV20-1	-	-	TRBJ1-1	TGCAGTGCTCCCCGGTCGACCGGAGCTTTCTTT	CSAPRSTGAFF
TRBV19	-	-	TRBJ2-1	TGTGCCAGTATCAATAGGCTTAACAATGAGCAGTTCTTC	CASINRLNNEQFF
TRBV19	-	TRBD1	TRBJ1-4	TGTGCCAGTATCCGGCGCCGGGACAGCCTTAATGAAAAACTGTTTTTT	CASIRRRDSLNEKLFF
TRBV5-1	-	TRBD1	TRBJ2-2	TGCGCCAGCAGCTTGCACCGGGGGACAGGGGGCACCGGGGAGCTGTTTTTT	CASSLHRGTGGTGELFF
TRBV30	-	-	TRBJ1-1	TGTGCCTGGAGGGAGACGCTTAACACTGAAGCTTTCTTT	CAWRETLNTEAFF
TRBV28	-	-	TRBJ1-5	TGTGCCAGCAGGCCCCCGGGGGGATATCAGCCCCAGCATTTT	CASRPPGGYQPQHF
TRBV27	-	-	TRBJ1-3	TGTGCCAGCAGTTTAGGGGGTTCTGGAAACACCATATATTTT	CASSLGGSGNTIYF
TRBV7-3	-	-	TRBJ2-5	TGTGCCAGCAGCCGGGACTTACAAGAGACCCAGTACTTC	CASSRDLQETQYF
TRBV29-1	-	-	TRBJ1-4	TGCAGCGTTAGAGGGGGAGATGAAAAACTGTTTTTT	CSVRGGDEKLFF
TRBV7-6	-	-	TRBJ1-5	TGTGCCAGCAGTCCGGGGGGCAATCAGCCCCAGCATTTT	CASSPGGNQPQHF
TRBV4-3	once	TRBD1	TRBJ1-1	TGCGCCAGCAGCCGACAGCTCCAACAGGGGGCCGGCACTGAAGCTTTCTTT	CASSRQLQQGAGTEAFF
TRBV4-3	-	-	TRBJ2-7	TGCGCCAGCAGCCAAGGGCCGGGGGATTCCTACGAGCAGTACTTC	CASSQGPGDSYEQYF
TRBV9	-	-	TRBJ1-1	TGTGCCAGCAGCACGGACAACACTGAAGCTTTCTTT	CASSTDNTEAFF
TRBV21-1	once	-	TRBJ2-1	TGTGCCAGCAGCCGCTCCCGTTGTGATGAGCAGTTCTTC	CASSRSRCDEQFF
TRBV5-1	-	-	TRBJ1-4	TGCGCCAGCAGCTTGGGCCTCCGGGACATCCGAGTCGGGGGTGAAAAACTGTTTTTT	CASSLGLRDIRVGGEKLFF
TRBV6-2/TRBV6-3	-	TRBD1	TRBJ1-4	TGTGCCAGCAGTTCCGGGACAGTGGCCGAAAAACTGTTTTTT	CASSSGTVAEKLFF